What follows is one T cell receptor beta chain and its context. Repeated repertoire sampling spanned the course of chemoradiotherapy. The entry originates in a study of chemoradiotherapy in HPV16-positive cancers. Germline CDR1 reads LNHDA; CDR2 reads SQIVND (reference sequence). The CDR3 totals 15 residues. With V trimmed by 1 base and J by 5 bases, 6 bases remained unmatched. TCRdb keeps only in-frame clones here, not all; method: immunoSEQ multiplex PCR. Found here are 30,000 to 40,000 clones, more than 65% of them singletons; the top ten hold roughly 5%. The source is a human donor with HPV-associated anogenital cancer. This chain uses TRBV19 with TRBJ2-7; 9 bases map to TRBD1. The starting material was blood, obtained from a patient who underwent chemoradiotherapy. CDR3 nucleotide sequence: TGTGCCAGTAGTATAGGGGACAGGGCTTTGAACGAGCAGTACTTC. Its protein is CASSIGDRALNEQYF.